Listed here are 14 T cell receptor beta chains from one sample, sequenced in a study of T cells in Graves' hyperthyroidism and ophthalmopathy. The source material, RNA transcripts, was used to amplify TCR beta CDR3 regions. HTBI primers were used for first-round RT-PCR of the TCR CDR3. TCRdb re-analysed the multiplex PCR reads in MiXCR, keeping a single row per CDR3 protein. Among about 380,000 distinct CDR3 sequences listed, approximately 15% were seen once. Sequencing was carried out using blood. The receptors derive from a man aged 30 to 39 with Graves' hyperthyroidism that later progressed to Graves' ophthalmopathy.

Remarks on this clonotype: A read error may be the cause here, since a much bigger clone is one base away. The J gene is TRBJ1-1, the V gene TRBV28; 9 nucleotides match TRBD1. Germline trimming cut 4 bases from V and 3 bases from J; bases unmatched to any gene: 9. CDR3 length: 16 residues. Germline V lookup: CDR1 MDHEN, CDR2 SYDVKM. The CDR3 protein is CASSSVQGAKDTEAFF. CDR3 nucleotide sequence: TGTGCCAGCAGTTCGGTACAGGGGGCTAAGGACACTGAAGCTTTCTTT. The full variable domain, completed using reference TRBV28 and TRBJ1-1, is DVKVTQSSRYLVKRTGEKVFLECVQDMDHENMFWYRQDPGLGLRLIYFSYDVKMKEKGDIPEGYSVSREKKERFSLILESASTNQTSMYLCASSSVQGAKDTEAFFGQGTRLTVV.

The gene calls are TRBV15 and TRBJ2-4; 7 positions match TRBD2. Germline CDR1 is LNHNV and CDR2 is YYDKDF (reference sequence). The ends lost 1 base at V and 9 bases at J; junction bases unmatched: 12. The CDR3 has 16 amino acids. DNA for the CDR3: TGTGCCACCAGCAGAGTAGGCCCCCAACAGCGGGGCATTCAGTACTTC. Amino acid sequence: CATSRVGPQQRGIQYF. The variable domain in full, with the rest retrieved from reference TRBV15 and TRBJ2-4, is DAMVIQNPRYQVTQFGKPVTLSCSQTLNHNVMYWYQQKSSQAPKLLFHYYDKDFNNEADTPDNFQSRRPNTSFCFLDIRSPGLGDTAMYLCATSRVGPQQRGIQYFGAGTRLSVL.

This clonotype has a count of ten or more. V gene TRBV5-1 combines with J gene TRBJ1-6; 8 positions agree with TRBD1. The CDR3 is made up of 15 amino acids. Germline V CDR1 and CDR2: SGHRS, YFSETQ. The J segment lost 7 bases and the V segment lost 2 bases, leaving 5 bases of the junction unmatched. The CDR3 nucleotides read TGCGCCAGCAGCTTATCGGGACAGGAGAATTCACCCCTCCACTTT. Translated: CASSLSGQENSPLHF.

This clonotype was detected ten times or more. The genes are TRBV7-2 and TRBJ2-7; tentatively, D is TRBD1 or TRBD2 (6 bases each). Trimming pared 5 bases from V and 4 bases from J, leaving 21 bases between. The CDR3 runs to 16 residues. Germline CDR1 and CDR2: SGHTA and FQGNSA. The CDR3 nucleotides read TGTGCCAGCAGCCCCGGGACTTTAAGGGGGGAATACGAGCAGTACTTC. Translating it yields CASSPGTLRGEYEQYF.

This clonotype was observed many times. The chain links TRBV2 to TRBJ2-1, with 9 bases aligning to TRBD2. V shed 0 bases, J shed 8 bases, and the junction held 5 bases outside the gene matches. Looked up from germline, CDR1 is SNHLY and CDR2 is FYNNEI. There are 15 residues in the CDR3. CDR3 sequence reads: CASSEARRGGDEQFF. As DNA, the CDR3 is TGTGCCAGCAGTGAAGCGCGGCGGGGGGGTGATGAGCAGTTCTTC. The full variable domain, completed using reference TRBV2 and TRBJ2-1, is EPEVTQTPSHQVTQMGQEVILRCVPISNHLYFYWYRQILGQKVEFLVSFYNNEISEKSEIFDDQFSVERPDGSNFTLKIRSTKLEDSAMYFCASSEARRGGDEQFFGPGTRLTVL.

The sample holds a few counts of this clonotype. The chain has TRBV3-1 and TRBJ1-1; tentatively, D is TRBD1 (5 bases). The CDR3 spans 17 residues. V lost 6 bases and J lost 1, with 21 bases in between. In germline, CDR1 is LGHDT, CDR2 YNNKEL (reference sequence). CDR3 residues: CASRSMSKGIRNTEAFF. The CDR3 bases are TGTGCCAGCAGGTCAATGTCAAAGGGGATAAGGAACACTGAAGCTTTCTTT.

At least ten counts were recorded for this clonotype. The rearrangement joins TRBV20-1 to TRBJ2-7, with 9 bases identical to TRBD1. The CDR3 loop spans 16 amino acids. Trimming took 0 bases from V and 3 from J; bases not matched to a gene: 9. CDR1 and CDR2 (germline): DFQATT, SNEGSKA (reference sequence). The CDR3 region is CSARDPRTGDYYEQYF. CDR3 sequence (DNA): TGCAGTGCTAGAGACCCCCGGACAGGGGACTACTACGAGCAGTACTTC.

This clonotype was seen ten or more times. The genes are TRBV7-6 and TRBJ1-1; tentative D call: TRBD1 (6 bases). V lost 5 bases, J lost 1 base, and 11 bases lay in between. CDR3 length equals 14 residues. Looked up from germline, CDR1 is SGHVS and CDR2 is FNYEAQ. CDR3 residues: CASSSWDTNTEAFF. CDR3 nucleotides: TGTGCCAGCAGCAGCTGGGACACGAACACTGAAGCTTTCTTT.

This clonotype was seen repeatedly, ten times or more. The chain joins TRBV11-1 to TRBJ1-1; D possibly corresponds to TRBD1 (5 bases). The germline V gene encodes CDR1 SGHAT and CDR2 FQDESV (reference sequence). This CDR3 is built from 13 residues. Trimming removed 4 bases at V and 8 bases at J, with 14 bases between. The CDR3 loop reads CASSSAGPTEAFF. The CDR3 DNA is TGTGCCAGCAGCTCAGCGGGACCGACAGAAGCTTTCTTT.

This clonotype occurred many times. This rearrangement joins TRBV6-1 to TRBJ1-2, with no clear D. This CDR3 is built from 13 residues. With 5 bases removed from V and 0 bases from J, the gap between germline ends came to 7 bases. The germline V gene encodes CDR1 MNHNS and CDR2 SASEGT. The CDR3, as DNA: TGTGCCAGCAGTTCCGGATCTAACTATGGCTACACCTTC. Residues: CASSSGSNYGYTF.

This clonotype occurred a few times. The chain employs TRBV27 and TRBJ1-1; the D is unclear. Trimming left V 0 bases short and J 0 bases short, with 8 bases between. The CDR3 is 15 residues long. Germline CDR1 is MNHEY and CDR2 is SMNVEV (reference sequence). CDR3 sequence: CASSLSAALNTEAFF. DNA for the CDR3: TGTGCCAGCAGTTTATCGGCGGCTCTGAACACTGAAGCTTTCTTT.

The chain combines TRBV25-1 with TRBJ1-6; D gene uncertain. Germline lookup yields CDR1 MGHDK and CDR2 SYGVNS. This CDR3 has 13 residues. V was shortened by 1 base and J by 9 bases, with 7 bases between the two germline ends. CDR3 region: CASSEFVRSPLHF. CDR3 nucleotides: TGTGCCAGCAGTGAATTCGTGCGTTCACCCCTCCACTTT.

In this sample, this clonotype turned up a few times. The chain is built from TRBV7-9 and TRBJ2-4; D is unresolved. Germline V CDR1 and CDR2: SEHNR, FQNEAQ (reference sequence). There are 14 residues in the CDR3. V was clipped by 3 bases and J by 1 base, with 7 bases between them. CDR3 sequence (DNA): TGTGCCAGCAGCTTCGTTAGGGCCAAAAACATTCAGTACTTC. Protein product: CASSFVRAKNIQYF.

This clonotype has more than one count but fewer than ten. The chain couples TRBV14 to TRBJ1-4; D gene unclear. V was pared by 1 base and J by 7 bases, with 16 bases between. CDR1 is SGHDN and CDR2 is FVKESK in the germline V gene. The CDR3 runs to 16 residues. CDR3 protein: CASSQAGGIFFEKLFF. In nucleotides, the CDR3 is TGTGCCAGCAGCCAAGCGGGAGGGATCTTTTTTGAAAAACTGTTTTTT.